Listed below are T cell receptor beta chains from one sample, sequenced in a study of T cell repertoires in cytomegalovirus infection. TCRdb re-called the reads with MiXCR, one entry per CDR3 protein. The sample carries fewer than 400,000 distinct CDR3 sequences, 15% to 20% recorded once. Sample: PBMCs. These TCRs come from a human donor in good health (CMV status not recorded). Some clones in this sample may be carry-over from other donors' samples. Both conserved end residues are part of each CDR3. The order of the fields is CDR3 length, D gene, J gene, clone size, V gene, CDR3 protein, CDR3 DNA. A D gene is named only where the DNA matches it firmly. Size values are once, few and many counts, or a class for expanded clones, and some rows have none.

>17|-|TRBJ2-3|-|TRBV12-5
CASGLASPGVSTDTQYF
TGTGCTAGTGGTCTCGCCTCGCCGGGAGTTTCCACAGATACGCAGTATTTT
>11|-|TRBJ2-2|few|TRBV2
CARVDTGELFF
TGTGCCAGAGTGGACACCGGGGAGCTGTTTTTT
>14|TRBD1|TRBJ1-1|few|TRBV29-1
CSPGGSTGGTEAFF
TGCAGCCCGGGGGGATCTACAGGGGGCACTGAAGCTTTCTTT
>15|TRBD2|TRBJ2-2|many|TRBV7-2
CASSLRAGGPRELFF
TGTGCCAGCAGCTTAAGAGCGGGAGGGCCTAGGGAGCTGTTTTTT
>14|-|TRBJ1-1|few|TRBV29-1
CSVEERDRDTEAFF
TGCAGCGTTGAAGAAAGGGATCGGGACACTGAAGCTTTCTTT
>14|-|TRBJ1-2|few|TRBV29-1
CSVDTREIQLGYTF
TGCAGCGTTGATACCAGGGAAATCCAGCTCGGCTACACCTTC
>14|-|TRBJ1-5|few|TRBV15
CATSRGSRGQPQHF
TGTGCCACCAGCAGAGGCTCACGGGGTCAGCCCCAGCATTTT
>11|-|TRBJ2-4|-|TRBV6-2/TRBV6-3
CASSPTDIQYF
TGTGCCAGCAGTCCCACGGACATTCAGTACTTC
>16|TRBD1|TRBJ1-1|-|TRBV12-3/TRBV12-4
CASSLTYGQGNTEAFF
TGTGCCAGCAGTCTGACCTACGGACAGGGGAACACTGAAGCTTTCTTT
>15|TRBD1|TRBJ1-6|many|TRBV7-8
CASSLGDRPNSPLHF
TGTGCCAGCAGCTTAGGGGACAGACCTAATTCACCCCTCCACTTT
>15|-|TRBJ2-5|few|TRBV4-2
CASSQNGALQETQYF
TGTGCCAGCAGCCAGAACGGGGCACTCCAAGAGACCCAGTACTTC
>13|-|TRBJ2-1|-|TRBV4-1
CASSQPQGGEQFF
TGCGCCAGCAGCCAACCCCAGGGAGGTGAGCAGTTCTTC
>15|-|TRBJ1-1|-|TRBV15
CATSRDRAAGTEAFF
TGTGCCACCAGCAGAGATAGGGCTGCCGGCACTGAAGCTTTCTTT
>13|-|TRBJ1-3|-|TRBV19
CASSHGRINTIYF
TGTGCCAGTAGCCACGGACGGATAAACACCATATATTTT
>16|TRBD1|TRBJ2-7|-|TRBV9
CASSVGEAGGTYEQYF
TGTGCCAGCAGCGTAGGCGAGGCAGGGGGCACCTACGAGCAGTACTTC
>17|-|TRBJ2-5|-|TRBV28
CASSLVQSGDSQETQYF
TGTGCCAGCAGTTTAGTTCAATCTGGTGACAGCCAAGAGACCCAGTACTTC
>16|-|TRBJ1-5|many|TRBV12-3/TRBV12-4
CASSPTGPWGNQPQHF
TGTGCCAGCAGTCCGACAGGCCCCTGGGGCAATCAGCCCCAGCATTTT
>14|-|TRBJ2-3|few|TRBV7-2
CASSLVGHGDTQYF
TGTGCCAGCAGCTTAGTAGGCCATGGGGATACGCAGTATTTT
>13|-|TRBJ2-2|few|TRBV6-5
CASSPAWTGELFF
TGTGCCAGCAGTCCCGCATGGACCGGGGAGCTGTTTTTT
>14|TRBD1|TRBJ2-4|-|TRBV6-5
CASSAEQGVGIQYF
TGTGCCAGCAGTGCCGAACAGGGGGTCGGCATTCAGTACTTC
>14|TRBD2|TRBJ2-7|-|TRBV10-3
CAISGFGGDYEQYF
TGTGCCATCAGTGGATTCGGGGGGGACTACGAGCAGTACTTC
>12|-|TRBJ1-2|many|TRBV12-3/TRBV12-4
CASSDRFYGYTF
TGTGCCAGCAGTGACAGGTTCTATGGCTACACCTTC
>16|-|TRBJ2-6|-|TRBV5-1
CASSFGRSSGANVLTF
TGCGCCAGCAGCTTCGGACGGAGCTCTGGGGCCAACGTCCTGACTTTC
>15|TRBD1|TRBJ1-2|few|TRBV12-3/TRBV12-4
CASSSGDRGLHGYTF
TGTGCCAGCAGTTCAGGGGACAGGGGGCTTCATGGCTACACCTTC
>15|-|TRBJ2-5|few|TRBV7-2
CASSPEGLIQETQYF
TGTGCCAGCAGCCCTGAGGGCCTAATCCAAGAGACCCAGTACTTC
>14|-|TRBJ2-7|few|TRBV14
CASSHQIGAYEQYF
TGTGCCAGCAGCCACCAAATCGGGGCCTACGAGCAGTACTTC
>12|-|TRBJ1-1|-|TRBV9
CASSVSRTEAFF
TGTGCCAGCAGCGTCAGTCGAACTGAAGCTTTCTTT
>16|TRBD2|TRBJ2-1|many|TRBV7-9
CASSLLGGEFYNEQFF
TGTGCCAGCAGCTTACTGGGGGGGGAATTTTACAATGAGCAGTTCTTC
>18|TRBD1|TRBJ2-5|few|TRBV7-9
CASSFRAGTGTGGETQYF
TGTGCCAGCAGCTTCCGTGCCGGGACAGGGACTGGAGGGGAGACCCAGTACTTC
>11|-|TRBJ2-7|few|TRBV12-3/TRBV12-4
CASSNGYEQYF
TGTGCCAGCAGCAACGGCTACGAGCAGTACTTC
>16|TRBD1|TRBJ2-1|-|TRBV28
CASSTHRGETYNEQFF
TGTGCCAGCAGTACCCACAGGGGCGAAACCTACAATGAGCAGTTCTTC
>16|-|TRBJ2-6|-|TRBV18
CASSPLRLSGANVLTF
TGTGCCAGCTCACCATTACGACTCTCTGGGGCCAACGTCCTGACTTTC
>16|TRBD1|TRBJ1-2|many|TRBV11-2
CASSSHRDRLNYGYTF
TGTGCCAGCAGCTCCCACCGGGACAGGCTTAACTATGGCTACACCTTC
>11|-|TRBJ1-1|many|TRBV12-3/TRBV12-4
CASRKTVEAFF
TGTGCCAGCAGAAAGACGGTTGAAGCTTTCTTT
>18|TRBD2|TRBJ2-7|-|TRBV6-2/TRBV6-3
CASSSGRSTSGRSYEQYF
TGTGCCAGCAGTTCTGGACGGTCGACTAGCGGGAGGTCCTACGAGCAGTACTTC
>17|-|TRBJ2-1|-|TRBV20-1
CSAIGVRGRSSYNEQFF
TGCAGTGCTATCGGGGTTCGAGGGCGGAGCTCCTACAATGAGCAGTTCTTC
>14|-|TRBJ1-2|few|TRBV2
CASSAQQGGLGYTF
TGTGCCAGCAGTGCCCAGCAGGGAGGTCTTGGCTACACCTTC
>20|TRBD2|TRBJ2-1|many|TRBV7-2
CASSPHGWASGSISYNEQFF
TGTGCCAGCAGCCCACACGGGTGGGCTAGCGGATCCATCTCCTACAATGAGCAGTTCTTC
>12|-|TRBJ2-5|few|TRBV7-2
CASSIKVETQYF
TGTGCCAGCAGCATTAAAGTTGAGACCCAGTACTTC
>17|-|TRBJ2-2|few|TRBV7-6
CASSLARSGEGTGELFF
TGTGCCAGCAGCTTAGCGCGCAGCGGAGAGGGGACCGGGGAGCTGTTTTTT
>16|TRBD1|TRBJ1-3|-|TRBV4-1
CASSQGQGASGNTIYF
TGCGCCAGCAGCCAAGGGCAGGGGGCGTCTGGAAACACCATATATTTT